The source of this T cell receptor (beta chain) is a study of cytomegalovirus exposure and HLA in healthy donors. A note on this clone: Its cognate antigen is unknown.

This PCR relied on a set of 60 Vbeta primers and 13 Jbeta primers. Clones were sequenced by immunoSEQ multiplex PCR, and TCRdb holds only the in-frame ones, with some missing. The repertoire holds some 120,000 clones, with 78% as singletons. Broader study findings: In vitro checks showed that a few CMV-associated chains really do target CMV antigens. For TCR beta chains, V- and J-gene trimming was later linked to a missense DCLRE1C variant.

The clonotype originates from a man aged 25-45 years in good health and CMV-seropositive. Material for sequencing was PBMCs.

In DNA form, the CDR3 reads TGTGCCTGGAGGGGGGGACAGGGGGCGAGGGGTGAAGCTTTCTTT. Protein sequence: CAWRGGQGARGEAFF. J is TRBJ1-1 and V is TRBV30; TRBD1 agrees at 12 bases. V was clipped by 3 bases and J by 7 bases; unmatched bases: 9. This CDR3 is built from 15 residues. CDR1 GTSNPN and CDR2 SVGIG come from the germline V gene (reference sequence).